The entry below gives a single TCR beta chain sequence along with its context. This entry is derived from a study of blood T cell repertoires in COVID-19. Here immunoSEQ multiplex PCR was the method, and the copy in TCRdb shows in-frame clones only, minus some. The sample holds about 300,000 clones, 85% to 90% seen once. Sequencing used PBMCs or T cells enriched from blood (not recorded which). This receptor was identified in a man aged 25 to 40 who had recovered from COVID-19.

Here the CDR3 reads CASSLPTGGHTIYF. CDR3 coding DNA: TGTGCCAGCAGCTTACCCACAGGCGGCCACACCATATATTTT. This chain joins TRBV11-1 and TRBJ1-3; D possibly corresponds to TRBD1 (5 bases). Looked up from germline, CDR1 is SGHAT and CDR2 is FQDESV (reference sequence). The CDR3 extends over 14 amino acids. Trimming stripped 2 bases from V and 8 bases from J, with 13 bases between.